The rows below give T cell receptor beta chains drawn from one sample of a study of shared clonotypes between healthy human individuals. The protocol was immunoSEQ multiplex PCR, while the TCRdb copy is restricted to in-frame clones and leaves out a portion. This table has about 1 million clones, about 80% appearing once. Sample: memory CD4+ T cells from PBMCs. These TCRs come from a young man in good health. Some clones in this sample may be carry-over from other donors' samples. Both conserved end residues are part of each CDR3. A D gene is named only where the DNA matches it firmly. The size field is filled for only some rows; it gives once, few, many or a size class.

j_gene,v_gene,d_gene,abundance,CDR3aa,CDR3nt
TRBJ2-5,TRBV28,NA,NA,CASSIVEGAQTQYF,TGTGCCAGCAGCATTGTGGAGGGGGCACAGACCCAGTACTTC
TRBJ2-1,TRBV15,NA,NA,CATSRDTGHEQFF,TGTGCCACCAGCAGAGATACAGGGCATGAGCAGTTCTTC
TRBJ2-3,TRBV5-4,TRBD2,many,CASSRGLAGVSDTQYF,TGTGCCAGCAGCCGGGGACTAGCGGGAGTGTCAGATACGCAGTATTTT
TRBJ2-1,TRBV15,NA,NA,CATSRSSGDVWDYNEQFF,TGTGCCACCAGCAGGAGTTCTGGGGATGTATGGGACTACAATGAGCAGTTCTTC
TRBJ2-1,TRBV28,NA,NA,CASSLTSRPGEQFF,TGTGCCAGCAGTTTAACTTCCCGCCCAGGTGAGCAGTTCTTC
TRBJ2-5,TRBV27,NA,NA,CASSQRVTGETQYF,TGTGCCAGCAGCCAGCGTGTCACCGGGGAGACCCAGTACTTC
TRBJ2-2,TRBV5-1,NA,NA,CASSLWTPEGGELFF,TGCGCCAGCAGCCTGTGGACTCCCGAAGGCGGGGAGCTGTTTTTT
TRBJ2-7,TRBV18,TRBD2,NA,CASSRGGSDEQYF,TGTGCCAGCTCACGGGGGGGTTCGGACGAGCAGTACTTC
TRBJ2-5,TRBV9,NA,NA,CASSVGTASAGETQYF,TGTGCCAGCAGCGTAGGGACCGCTAGTGCGGGAGAGACCCAGTACTTC
TRBJ2-5,TRBV5-1,NA,NA,CASSLIGQQETQYF,TGCGCCAGCAGCTTGATTGGACAGCAAGAGACCCAGTACTTC
TRBJ2-7,TRBV11-2,NA,NA,CASSLGTPPYEQYF,TGTGCCAGCAGCTTAGGGACCCCACCGTACGAGCAGTACTTC
TRBJ2-3,TRBV11-3,NA,NA,CASSSGRAGGGTQYF,TGTGCCAGCAGCTCCGGACGGGCTGGGGGTGGTACGCAGTATTTT
TRBJ2-2,TRBV7-2,NA,NA,CASSLLSTTGELFF,TGTGCCAGCAGCTTATTGTCGACCACCGGGGAGCTGTTTTTT
TRBJ2-2,TRBV7-2,TRBD1,NA,CASRGQVGTGELFF,TGTGCCAGTCGCGGACAGGTGGGCACCGGGGAGCTGTTTTTT
TRBJ2-7,TRBV15,NA,NA,CATSRAVGEQYF,TGTGCCACCAGCAGAGCGGTTGGCGAGCAGTACTTC
TRBJ1-3,TRBV9,NA,NA,CASSAFGQSSGNTIYF,TGTGCCAGCAGCGCCTTTGGACAGTCCTCTGGAAACACCATATATTTT
TRBJ2-5,TRBV5-4,NA,once,CASRTGAQETQYF,TGTGCCAGCAGGACCGGGGCCCAAGAGACCCAGTACTTC
TRBJ2-2,TRBV28,NA,many,CASSLSRLSENTGELFF,TGTGCCAGCAGTTTATCCCGACTCTCGGAGAACACCGGGGAGCTGTTTTTT
TRBJ1-2,TRBV11-3,NA,NA,CASSPGGDYGYTF,TGTGCCAGCAGTCCGGGGGGAGACTATGGCTACACCTTC
TRBJ2-7,TRBV18,NA,NA,CASSPQLGWDTSYEQYF,TGTGCCAGCTCACCCCAGCTCGGGTGGGACACTTCCTACGAGCAGTACTTC
TRBJ1-2,TRBV19,TRBD1,NA,CASREPGQGFGYTF,TGTGCCAGTAGAGAACCGGGACAGGGGTTTGGCTACACCTTC
TRBJ2-1,TRBV27,NA,NA,CAAKTGRSYNEQFF,TGTGCCGCTAAAACGGGAAGGTCCTACAATGAGCAGTTCTTC
TRBJ2-1,TRBV18,NA,NA,CASSPLSGEQFF,TGTGCCAGCTCACCACTGAGCGGTGAGCAGTTCTTC
TRBJ2-7,TRBV30,NA,NA,CAWSVTHYEQYF,TGTGCCTGGAGTGTAACCCATTACGAGCAGTACTTC
TRBJ2-7,TRBV28,NA,NA,CASSLGPRKQYF,TGTGCCAGCAGTCTCGGACCCAGGAAGCAGTACTTC
TRBJ1-6,TRBV5-1,NA,NA,CASSFTGGSYNSPLHF,TGCGCCAGCAGCTTTACGGGGGGCTCCTATAATTCACCCCTCCACTTT
TRBJ1-3,TRBV2,NA,few,CASKSIGNTIYF,TGTGCCAGCAAGTCAATTGGAAACACCATATATTTT
TRBJ1-2,TRBV10-1,TRBD1,NA,CASSTTGTYGYTF,TGCGCCAGCAGTACGACAGGGACCTATGGCTACACCTTC
TRBJ2-1,TRBV9,TRBD2,NA,CASSVGLAGSSYNEQFF,TGTGCCAGCAGCGTTGGACTAGCGGGGAGCTCCTACAATGAGCAGTTCTTC
TRBJ1-2,TRBV19,NA,few,CASRPGPQYHGYTF,TGTGCCAGTAGACCCGGGCCGCAATATCATGGCTACACCTTC
TRBJ2-1,TRBV18,NA,NA,CASSPSLALNNEQFF,TGTGCCAGCTCACCTTCCTTAGCGCTTAACAATGAGCAGTTCTTC
TRBJ2-7,TRBV27,NA,NA,CASSLEKGSSYEQYF,TGTGCCAGCAGTTTAGAGAAGGGGAGCTCCTACGAGCAGTACTTC
TRBJ2-1,TRBV7-9,TRBD2,NA,CASSPTGGEGPYNEQFF,TGTGCCAGCAGCCCGACCGGGGGGGAGGGCCCCTACAATGAGCAGTTCTTC
TRBJ2-7,TRBV2,NA,NA,CASRRDRSSYEQYF,TGTGCCAGCAGAAGGGACCGGAGCTCCTACGAGCAGTACTTC
TRBJ2-2,TRBV5-1,NA,NA,CASSLMQGTNTGELFF,TGCGCCAGCAGCTTGATGCAGGGGACGAACACCGGGGAGCTGTTTTTT
TRBJ1-5,TRBV9,NA,NA,CASSFDPQGNQPQHF,TGTGCCAGCAGTTTCGACCCTCAGGGCAATCAGCCCCAGCATTTT
TRBJ1-1,TRBV11-2,NA,NA,CASSLGDGLGNTEAFF,TGTGCCAGCAGCTTGGGGGACGGACTGGGGAACACTGAAGCTTTCTTT
TRBJ2-2,TRBV2,NA,many,CASTIGGSGELFF,TGTGCCAGCACGATAGGGGGATCCGGGGAGCTGTTTTTT
TRBJ1-4,TRBV28,TRBD1,NA,CASNEQGPRNEKLFF,TGTGCCAGCAATGAACAGGGGCCACGAAATGAAAAACTGTTTTTT
TRBJ2-1,TRBV29-1,TRBD2,NA,CSVGRSGGLGNEQFF,TGCAGCGTTGGGCGGAGCGGGGGCCTGGGCAATGAGCAGTTCTTC
TRBJ2-2,TRBV6-6,TRBD1,NA,CASSGQGQAGGELFF,TGTGCCAGCAGTGGGCAGGGACAGGCAGGCGGGGAGCTGTTTTTT
TRBJ2-3,TRBV7-3,NA,NA,CASSLRGGNTDTQYF,TGTGCCAGCAGCTTAAGGGGCGGGAACACAGATACGCAGTATTTT
TRBJ1-1,TRBV18,NA,NA,CASSPTIGESEAFF,TGTGCCAGCTCACCAACTATAGGGGAATCTGAAGCTTTCTTT
TRBJ2-3,TRBV7-3,NA,NA,CASSLSGTVTDTQYF,TGTGCCAGCAGCTTAAGCGGGACTGTCACAGATACGCAGTATTTT
TRBJ2-1,TRBV7-2,NA,NA,CASSSPAGRGYNEQFF,TGTGCCAGCAGCTCCCCTGCGGGAAGAGGCTACAATGAGCAGTTCTTC
TRBJ2-7,TRBV6-6,TRBD1,NA,CASSQGQGVKYEQYF,TGTGCCAGCAGCCAGGGACAGGGCGTGAAATACGAGCAGTACTTC